The 24 T cell receptor beta chains reported below all come from one sample, sequenced in a study of blood T cell repertoires in COVID-19. Generated by immunoSEQ multiplex PCR, the TCRdb table keeps only in-frame clones and is missing some. The sample lists about 220,000 clones, approximately 81% occurring once. Sequenced material: peripheral blood. The receptors here all came from a woman of 80 years or more with acute or convalescent COVID-19.

This clone was counted a few times. This chain connects TRBV2 to TRBJ2-7; maybe TRBD2 (6 bases). The germline CDR1 and CDR2 sequences are SNHLY and FYNNEI. The CDR3 is made up of 16 amino acids. With 6 bases removed from V and 1 base from J, the gap between germline ends came to 19 bases. CDR3 protein: CASRTALATGSYEQYF. In nucleotides, the CDR3 is TGTGCCAGCAGGACGGCACTAGCTACCGGATCCTACGAGCAGTACTTC.

This chain uses TRBV7-9 with TRBJ1-5; maybe TRBD1 (6 bases). In germline, CDR1 is SEHNR, CDR2 FQNEAQ (reference sequence). Trimming cost V 5 bases and J 6 bases, with 14 bases left between them. The CDR3 spans 14 residues. The CDR3 DNA reads TGTGCCAGCAGCCGTGCAGGGGAAGGTCAGCCCCAGCATTTT. Translating gives CASSRAGEGQPQHF.

The rearrangement joins TRBV18 to TRBJ2-7; D perhaps matches TRBD1 (5 bases). Germline assignment: CDR1 KGHSH and CDR2 LQKENI. V lost 2 bases and J lost 0, with 11 bases in between. CDR3 length: 15 residues. The CDR3 DNA reads TGTGCCAGCTCACCAGATCGACAGAGCTCCTACGAGCAGTACTTC. Protein sequence: CASSPDRQSSYEQYF.

V and J are TRBV7-9 and TRBJ1-2; D gene unclear. Trimming left V 7 bases short and J 4 bases short, with 13 bases between. From germline, CDR1 is SEHNR and CDR2 FQNEAQ (reference sequence). This CDR3 is built from 13 residues. The CDR3 sequence is CASTTAAGYGYTF. CDR3 DNA sequence: TGTGCCAGCACGACCGCTGCGGGCTATGGCTACACCTTC. Complete variable domain (other parts from reference TRBV7-9 and TRBJ1-2): DTGVSQNPRHKITKRGQNVTFRCDPISEHNRLYWYRQTLGQGPEFLTYFQNEAQLEKSRLLSDRFSAERPKGSFSTLEIQRTEQGDSAMYLCASTTAAGYGYTFGSGTRLTVV.

V is TRBV5-1 and J is TRBJ1-1; D might be TRBD1 (6 bases). CDR3 length: 14 residues. Per the germline V gene, CDR1 is SGHRS and CDR2 is YFSETQ. The V end lost 1 base, the J end lost 5 bases, and 12 bases lay between the germline ends. CDR3 DNA sequence: TGCGCCAGCAGCTTGCTTCAGGGGAATACTGAAGCTTTCTTT. Residues: CASSLLQGNTEAFF.

This clone was counted between two and nine times. J is TRBJ1-2 and V is TRBV30; TRBD1 might be the D (5 bases). Trimming removed 4 bases from V and 5 bases from J, with 11 bases in between. CDR3 size: 12 residues. Germline CDR1 is GTSNPN and CDR2 is SVGIG (reference sequence). The CDR3 protein is CAWNLGGYGYTF. The CDR3, as DNA: TGTGCCTGGAACTTGGGGGGATATGGCTACACCTTC.

J is TRBJ1-1 and V is TRBV12-5; the D is unclear. The CDR3 runs 14 residues. The V end was cut by 2 bases, the J end by 1 base, with 8 bases between. CDR1 LGHNT and CDR2 FRNRAP come from the germline V gene. CDR3 sequence reads: CASGLPTSNTEAFF. CDR3 nucleotides: TGTGCTAGTGGTTTGCCCACTTCGAACACTGAAGCTTTCTTT.

The chain employs TRBV2 and TRBJ2-7; 9 nucleotides line up with TRBD1. In germline, CDR1 is SNHLY, CDR2 FYNNEI. The ends lost 7 bases at V and 7 bases at J; junction bases unmatched: 11. The length of the CDR3 is 14 residues. The CDR3 bases are TGTGCCAGCACCTTTGGGACAGGGTACAGTGAGCAGTACTTC. It codes for CASTFGTGYSEQYF.

The chain joins TRBV5-1 to TRBJ2-3; no reliable D call. Trimming stripped 2 bases from V and 6 bases from J, with 7 bases between. CDR1 SGHRS and CDR2 YFSETQ come from the germline V gene. This CDR3 comprises 12 residues. The CDR3 is CASSFQMDTQYF. CDR3 sequence (DNA): TGCGCCAGCAGCTTTCAAATGGATACGCAGTATTTT.

The chain links TRBV28 to TRBJ1-5; D gene ambiguous. The V end was cut by 5 bases, the J end by 0 bases, with 17 bases between. Germline CDR1 reads MDHEN; CDR2 reads SYDVKM. The CDR3 runs to 17 residues. The CDR3 nucleotides read TGTGCCAGCAGTCTTGCTGGTGAGGTGTATAGCAATCAGCCCCAGCATTTT. This gives the protein CASSLAGEVYSNQPQHF.

The CDR3 DNA sequence: TGCAGCGTGAAACAGGGGCCACCCTACGAGCAGTACTTC. Encoded protein: CSVKQGPPYEQYF. V is TRBV29-1 and J is TRBJ2-7; 7 nucleotides match TRBD1. There are 13 residues in the CDR3. Germline V gene lookup returns CDR1 SQVTM and CDR2 ANQGSEA. Unmatched junction bases numbered 7, after V lost 6 bases and J lost 2 bases.

The V and J genes are TRBV21-1 and TRBJ1-3; the D segment call TRBD1 is taken from the table without a DNA check. TRBV21-1 is tagged as a pseudogene. The CDR3 contains 18 residues. The CDR3 bases are TGTGCCAGCACCAAAAAGGGGAGGACAGGGGGCCCTGGAAACACCATATATTTT. Translation: CASTKKGRTGGPGNTIYF.

V usage is TRBV12-3 or TRBV12-4 and J usage is TRBJ2-5; possibly TRBD2 for D (6 bases). The V end was cut by 7 bases, the J end by 5 bases, with 11 bases between. CDR3 length equals 12 residues. CDR3 sequence: CASTRGRETQYF. For the CDR3, the DNA is TGTGCCAGCACGCGGGGTAGGGAGACCCAGTACTTC.

This chain joins TRBV30 and TRBJ2-1; D is perhaps TRBD1 (5 bases). Per germline, CDR1 GTSNPN and CDR2 SVGIG (reference sequence). V gave up 5 bases and J gave up 8 bases, with 13 bases separating them. This CDR3 has 12 amino acids. CDR3 sequence (DNA): TGTGCCTGGGCCCAGGGTTCCCATGAGCAGTTCTTC. Translation: CAWAQGSHEQFF.

The chain is built from TRBV5-1 and TRBJ1-1; D gene uncertain. Per germline, CDR1 SGHRS and CDR2 YFSETQ. Trimming took 0 bases from V and 3 from J, leaving 18 bases between them. The CDR3 is made up of 17 amino acids. The DNA of the CDR3 is TGCGCCAGCAGCTTGGCCGCTACGTTTCGAGGGTACACTGAAGCTTTCTTT. The encoded protein is CASSLAATFRGYTEAFF.

The chain links TRBV9 to TRBJ2-2; D possibly corresponds to TRBD2 (6 bases). There are 17 residues in the CDR3. The germline gives CDR1 SGDLS, CDR2 YYNGEE. Between the trimmed V and J ends, which lost 4 bases and 2 bases, there was a span of 18 bases. CDR3 loop: CASSSRGAGINTGELFF. The CDR3 DNA sequence: TGTGCCAGCAGCTCCCGTGGGGCGGGGATCAACACCGGGGAGCTGTTTTTT.

The CDR3 bases are TGTGCCAGCAGCCAAGCTCCAGGGGAAAGGACTGAAGCTTTCTTT. Its translation: CASSQAPGERTEAFF. The chain carries TRBV4-2 and TRBJ1-1; TRBD1 might be the D (6 bases). The V gene's germline CDR1 is LGHNA and CDR2 YNFKEQ. V gave up 1 base and J gave up 5 bases, with 14 bases separating them. This CDR3 region has 15 residues.

The rearrangement uses TRBV5-4 and TRBJ2-5, with TRBD2 matching 9 bases. V shed 3 bases and J 1 base; nucleotides not matched to a gene: 10. Germline lookup yields CDR1 SGHNT and CDR2 YYREEE (reference sequence). CDR3 length: 17 residues. CDR3 DNA sequence: TGTGCCAGCAGCTGGACTGGCGGGGGGGGCCCCCAAGAGACCCAGTACTTC. It specifies CASSWTGGGGPQETQYF.

The rearrangement uses TRBV28 and TRBJ2-7, with a weak D call TRBD2 (5 bases). Deletions cut 6 bases from V and 8 bases from J, with 14 bases between. The CDR3 extends over 12 amino acids. Germline V gives CDR1 MDHEN, CDR2 SYDVKM. This chain's CDR3 is CASRVPEDKQYF. CDR3 sequence (DNA): TGTGCCAGCAGGGTACCGGAGGATAAGCAGTACTTC.

The chain carries TRBV6-6 and TRBJ1-5; possible D gene TRBD1, 5 bases. With 6 bases removed from V and 0 bases from J, the gap between germline ends came to 12 bases. There are 15 residues in the CDR3. Germline values: CDR1 MNHNY, CDR2 SVGAGI (reference sequence). The CDR3 is CASSQTGVSNQPQHF. CDR3 DNA sequence: TGTGCCAGCAGCCAAACGGGGGTTAGCAATCAGCCCCAGCATTTT.

The chain has TRBV5-4 and TRBJ1-1, with a possible D match to TRBD1 (6 bases). The CDR3 sequence is 15 residues long. Germline CDR1 is SGHNT and CDR2 is YYREEE (reference sequence). V was trimmed by 4 bases and J by 0 bases, leaving 13 bases between them. The chain's CDR3 is CASSGLGGLNTEAFF. CDR3 in DNA: TGTGCCAGCAGCGGCCTGGGGGGGCTGAACACTGAAGCTTTCTTT.

This clone was counted once. The chain carries TRBV11-2 and TRBJ1-1; 7 positions match TRBD1. The CDR3 is 15 amino acids. The germline gives CDR1 SGHAT, CDR2 FQNNGV. The trim removed 2 bases at V and 0 bases at J, leaving 3 bases unmatched. The CDR3 loop reads CASSLQGQLNTEAFF. The CDR3 DNA reads as TGTGCCAGCAGCTTACAGGGACAGTTGAACACTGAAGCTTTCTTT.

This chain connects TRBV7-9 to TRBJ1-2; D possibly corresponds to TRBD1 (6 bases). The germline gives CDR1 SEHNR, CDR2 FQNEAQ (reference sequence). The length of the CDR3 is 15 residues. Trimming shortened V by 5 bases and J by 8 bases, and 21 bases separated the two germline ends. The CDR3 DNA reads as TGTGCCAGCAGCCGCTTGGAGAGGGGGTTAGGCGGCTACACCTTC. Translating gives CASSRLERGLGGYTF.

The V call is TRBV6-5, the J call TRBJ2-7; TRBD1 aligns across 7 bases. There are 15 residues in the CDR3. V shed 7 bases and J 2 bases; nucleotides not matched to a gene: 11. In germline, CDR1 is MNHEY, CDR2 SVGAGI. CDR3 protein: CASTLSMTGTYEQYF. The CDR3 bases are TGTGCCAGCACCCTATCCATGACAGGGACCTACGAGCAGTACTTC.